The 16 T cell receptor beta chains given below trace back to one sample, sequenced in a study of T cell repertoires in cytomegalovirus infection. Their cognate antigens are unknown. MiXCR, run by TCRdb on the reads, gives a single entry per CDR3 protein. The sample has fewer than 70,000 distinct CDR3 sequences, 25% to 30% seen once. Sequencing used CD8+ T cells from cultured PBMCs, obtained from culture after CMV antigen stimulation. The receptors derive from a human donor in good health (CMV status not recorded). Some clones in this sample may be carry-over from other donors' samples.

The chain uses TRBV9 and TRBJ2-7, with TRBD2 matching 12 bases. Germline-derived CDR1 and CDR2 are SGDLS and YYNGEE. The CDR3 loop spans 17 amino acids. V trimming: 3 bases; J trimming: 4 bases; junction bases outside the gene matches: 11. The CDR3 coding sequence is TGTGCCAGCAGCGAGGGACTAGCGGGTTTGGGAAAGTACGAGCAGTACTTC. It encodes CASSEGLAGLGKYEQYF. The entire variable domain, with the rest obtained from reference TRBV9 and TRBJ2-7, is as follows: DSGVTQTPKHLITATGQRVTLRCSPRSGDLSVYWYQQSLDQGLQFLIQYYNGEERAKGNILERFSAQQFPDLHSELNLSSLELGDSALYFCASSEGLAGLGKYEQYFGPGTRLTVT.

The V and J genes are TRBV19 and TRBJ1-1, with D possibly matching TRBD1 (5 bases). The CDR3 extends over 16 amino acids. Trimming removed 5 bases from V and 3 bases from J, with 19 bases in between. CDR1 and CDR2 from the germline V gene are LNHDA and SQIVND (reference sequence). The CDR3 spells CASSPTTVWDDTEAFF. In DNA, the CDR3 is TGTGCCAGTAGTCCAACGACCGTGTGGGACGACACTGAAGCTTTCTTT.

At least ten counts were recorded for this clonotype. The chain uses TRBV19 and TRBJ2-1, with no clear D. The CDR3 consists of 11 residues. Trimming pared 8 bases from V and 4 bases from J, leaving 6 bases between. Germline V gene lookup returns CDR1 LNHDA and CDR2 SQIVND (reference sequence). The CDR3 coding sequence is TGTGCCAGTCAAAGGTACAATGAGCAGTTCTTC. Amino acid sequence: CASQRYNEQFF.

This clonotype is a singleton in its sample. Given a much more abundant clone one base away, this may be a read error. The chain couples TRBV29-1 to TRBJ1-1; a weak D match, TRBD1 (6 bases). The germline V gene has CDR1 SQVTM and CDR2 ANQGSEA. This CDR3 is built from 13 residues. Trimming left V 3 bases short and J 4 bases short, with 12 bases between. In DNA, the CDR3 is TGCAGCGTTGACGGGGGCGCGGCCACTGAAGCTTTCTTT. Translation: CSVDGGAATEAFF.

This clonotype was counted once. A much larger clone is a single base away; this may be a read error. The rearrangement uses TRBV12-3 or TRBV12-4 and TRBJ2-2; possible D gene TRBD1, 6 bases. The CDR3 covers 17 residues. V lost 9 bases and J lost 7, with 27 bases in between. This CDR3 is CARSKVRDKGTGGELFF. The CDR3 nucleotides are TGTGCCAGAAGTAAGGTCCGGGACAAGGGGACGGGCGGGGAGCTGTTTTTT.

In this sample, this clonotype turned up many times. The chain is built from TRBV7-8 and TRBJ1-5, with 10 bases identical to TRBD1. Trimming at V came to 0 bases and at J to 6 bases, leaving 11 bases not matched to a gene. Germline values: CDR1 SGHVS, CDR2 FQNEAQ. The CDR3 runs 18 residues. The CDR3 region is CASSLARSLGQGFQPQHF. DNA for the CDR3: TGTGCCAGCAGCTTAGCCAGGTCGCTGGGACAGGGGTTTCAGCCCCAGCATTTT. The full variable domain, completed using reference TRBV7-8 and TRBJ1-5, is GAGVSQSPRYKVAKRGQDVALRCDPISGHVSLFWYQQALGQGPEFLTYFQNEAQLDKSGLPSDRFFAERPEGSVSTLKIQRTQQEDSAVYLCASSLARSLGQGFQPQHFGDGTRLSIL.

This clonotype appeared a few times. The CDR3 sequence is CASSSSGGSSYEQYF. The CDR3 DNA reads as TGTGCCAGCAGCTCTAGCGGGGGGAGCTCCTACGAGCAGTACTTC. This chain links TRBV7-2 with TRBJ2-7, with 11 bases lining up with TRBD2. From germline, CDR1 is SGHTA and CDR2 FQGNSA. Trimming took 4 bases from V and 0 from J; bases not matched to a gene: 2. The CDR3 runs to 15 residues.

This clonotype turned up a few times. The CDR3 DNA reads as TGTGCCAGCAGCTCGACAGGGTTCGAGCAGTACTTC. Protein: CASSSTGFEQYF. The gene calls are TRBV7-9 and TRBJ2-7; TRBD1 matches 7 bases. The V gene's germline CDR1 is SEHNR and CDR2 FQNEAQ (reference sequence). The CDR3 is made up of 12 amino acids. The ends lost 4 bases at V and 6 bases at J; junction bases unmatched: 3.

This rearrangement joins TRBV5-1 to TRBJ2-2, with 8 bases matching TRBD1. This CDR3 is built from 15 residues. Germline CDR1 reads SGHRS; CDR2 reads YFSETQ. Losses at the gene ends were 3 bases for V and 4 bases for J; bases not matched to a gene: 5. The CDR3: CASSSDREVTGELFF. The CDR3 bases are TGCGCCAGCAGCTCGGACAGGGAAGTCACCGGGGAGCTGTTTTTT.

A word on this clonotype: This may come from a read error, since a much larger clone is one base off. This chain connects TRBV7-6 to TRBJ1-1, with 7 bases identical to TRBD1. Per the germline V gene, CDR1 is SGHVS and CDR2 is FNYEAQ. The CDR3 is made up of 15 amino acids. CDR3 protein: CASSPPSTGPTEPFF. For the CDR3, the DNA is TGTGCCAGCAGCCCCCCATCGACAGGGCCAACTGAACCTTTCTTT.

The V call is TRBV5-4, the J call TRBJ1-2; 8 nucleotides line up with TRBD1. The length of the CDR3 is 13 residues. Per germline, CDR1 SGHNT and CDR2 YYREEE (reference sequence). Unmatched junction bases numbered 6, after V lost 4 bases and J lost 7 bases. The CDR3 spells CASSGQGASGYTF. CDR3 in DNA: TGTGCCAGCAGCGGGCAGGGGGCATCTGGCTACACCTTC. Drawing the rest from reference TRBV5-4 and TRBJ1-2, the complete variable domain is ETGVTQSPTHLIKTRGQQVTLRCSSQSGHNTVSWYQQALGQGPQFIFQYYREEENGRGNFPPRFSGLQFPNYSSELNVNALELDDSALYLCASSGQGASGYTFGSGTRLTVV.

This sequence joins TRBV7-9 and TRBJ1-1, with 10 bases that match TRBD1. The CDR3 has 15 residues. Per germline, CDR1 SEHNR and CDR2 FQNEAQ (reference sequence). Germline trimming cut 5 bases from V and 11 bases from J; bases unmatched to any gene: 14. The CDR3 coding sequence is TGTGCCAGCAGCCAGATGACAGGGGGCGCGAGTATGGCTTTCTTT. It codes for CASSQMTGGASMAFF.

The rearrangement links TRBV7-8 to TRBJ1-5; D remains ambiguous. CDR1 is SGHVS and CDR2 is FQNEAQ in the germline V gene. V dropped 2 bases and J dropped 3 bases, with 14 bases sitting between them. This CDR3 region has 16 residues. The CDR3 spells CASSLKEWAPNQPQHF. In DNA form, the CDR3 reads TGTGCCAGCAGCTTAAAGGAGTGGGCACCCAATCAGCCCCAGCATTTT.

This clonotype was picked up a small number of times. V usage is TRBV11-2 and J usage is TRBJ2-1; 8 bases align to TRBD2. Germline V gene sequence: CDR1 SGHAT, CDR2 FQNNGV. The V gene end was trimmed by 5 bases and the J gene end by 7 bases; junction bases not matched to a gene: 4. The CDR3 is 13 residues long. The CDR3 is CASSPGTSNEQFF. The CDR3 nucleotides read TGTGCCAGCAGCCCCGGGACTAGTAATGAGCAGTTCTTC. Full variable domain (remainder filled in from reference TRBV11-2 and TRBJ2-1): EAGVAQSPRYKIIEKRQSVAFWCNPISGHATLYWYQQILGQGPKLLIQFQNNGVVDDSQLPKDRFSAERLKGVDSTLKIQPAKLEDSAVYLCASSPGTSNEQFFGPGTRLTVL.

This clonotype was recorded a few times. The rearrangement joins TRBV15 to TRBJ1-5; a possible D gene is TRBD1 (5 bases). This CDR3 spans 15 amino acids. Germline V gene data show CDR1 as LNHNV and CDR2 as YYDKDF (reference sequence). The V and J ends lost 0 bases and 7 bases respectively, with 13 bases between them. The CDR3 sequence is CATSRDSGVGQPQHF. In DNA, the CDR3 is TGTGCCACCAGCAGAGATTCGGGGGTAGGACAGCCCCAGCATTTT.

This clonotype appeared a few times. V gene TRBV24-1 combines with J gene TRBJ1-2; TRBD1 aligns across 7 bases. J lost 5 bases, V lost 3 bases, and 8 bases had no gene match. Germline loops: CDR1 KGHDR, CDR2 SFDVKD. This CDR3 spans 15 amino acids. The CDR3 sequence is CATSDDRVGYYGYTF. In DNA form, the CDR3 reads TGTGCCACCAGTGATGACAGGGTTGGGTATTATGGCTACACCTTC.